One sample yielded the 9 T cell receptor beta chains listed below, sequenced in a study of blood T cell repertoires in COVID-19. Here immunoSEQ multiplex PCR was the method, and the copy in TCRdb shows in-frame clones only, minus some. The sample carries 650,000 to 800,000 clones, about 90% recorded once. Sequencing used peripheral blood. These receptor sequences come from a woman aged 18-35 years with acute or convalescent COVID-19.

V is TRBV7-2 and J is TRBJ1-6; D is uncertain. This CDR3 contains 15 residues. Trimming left V 6 bases short and J 0 bases short, with 9 bases between. CDR1 is SGHTA, CDR2 FQGNSA, per germline. The CDR3 DNA is TGTGCCAGCAGTTCCCTACGCTCCTATAATTCACCCCTCCACTTT. Its protein is CASSSLRSYNSPLHF.

The chain has TRBV4-1 and TRBJ1-2; D unclear. The CDR3 runs 16 residues. The V end lost 1 base, the J end lost 3 bases, and 15 bases lay between the germline ends. Germline CDR1 is MGHRA and CDR2 is YSYEKL. CDR3: CASSQAPRDRDYGYTF. The CDR3, as DNA: TGCGCCAGCAGCCAAGCCCCCCGGGATCGAGACTATGGCTACACCTTC.

The chain uses TRBV12-5 and TRBJ2-7, with D uncertain. CDR3 length: 13 residues. Trimming stripped 6 bases from V and 2 bases from J, with 11 bases between. The germline gives CDR1 LGHNT, CDR2 FRNRAP. The CDR3: CASGAGGTYEQYF. DNA for the CDR3: TGTGCTAGTGGGGCCGGCGGCACCTACGAGCAGTACTTC.

This chain links TRBV9 with TRBJ2-1; a possible D gene is TRBD1 (6 bases). CDR1 SGDLS and CDR2 YYNGEE come from the germline V gene. The CDR3 sequence is 16 residues long. V lost 4 bases and J lost 0, with 14 bases in between. The CDR3 region is CASSPRTDSSYNEQFF. CDR3 coding DNA: TGTGCCAGCAGCCCCCGGACAGATAGCTCCTACAATGAGCAGTTCTTC.

The V call is TRBV19, the J call TRBJ1-1; D may be TRBD1 (6 bases). There are 13 residues in the CDR3. CDR1 is LNHDA and CDR2 is SQIVND in the germline V gene (reference sequence). Trimming took 3 bases from V and 7 from J, leaving 12 bases between them. The CDR3 DNA reads as TGTGCCAGTAGTATGCAGGGGCGCGGTGAAGCTTTCTTT. Protein: CASSMQGRGEAFF. Full variable domain (missing parts from reference TRBV19 and TRBJ1-1): DGGITQSPKYLFRKEGQNVTLSCEQNLNHDAMYWYRQDPGQGLRLIYYSQIVNDFQKGDIAEGYSVSREKKESFPLTVTSAQKNPTAFYLCASSMQGRGEAFFGQGTRLTVV.

The genes are TRBV6-6 and TRBJ2-3, with 10 bases aligning to TRBD1. V shed 0 bases and J 5 bases; nucleotides not matched to a gene: 5. CDR3 size: 16 residues. CDR1 is MNHNY and CDR2 is SVGAGI in the germline V gene (reference sequence). The CDR3, as DNA: TGTGCCAGCAGTTACTCGAGACAGGGGGCTGAAGATACGCAGTATTTT. Its translation: CASSYSRQGAEDTQYF.

The CDR3 DNA sequence: TGCGCCAGCAGCTTTCGACCTTACCAAGGGACAGGGCCGTCCTACGAGCAGTACTTC. Its translation is CASSFRPYQGTGPSYEQYF. The rearrangement links TRBV5-1 to TRBJ2-7; 9 bases are shared with TRBD1. Germline V CDR1 and CDR2: SGHRS, YFSETQ. J was trimmed by 1 base and V by 2 bases; bases with no gene match: 16. The CDR3 has 19 residues.

This chain links TRBV5-4 with TRBJ1-2, with D unresolved. The V end lost 2 bases, the J end lost 2 bases, and 10 bases lay between the germline ends. Germline CDR1 SGHNT, CDR2 YYREEE (reference sequence). CDR3 length: 14 amino acids. The CDR3 protein is CASSLITANYGYTF. Here the CDR3 DNA reads TGTGCCAGCAGCTTAATAACAGCAAACTATGGCTACACCTTC. Variable domain in full (rest from reference TRBV5-4 and TRBJ1-2): ETGVTQSPTHLIKTRGQQVTLRCSSQSGHNTVSWYQQALGQGPQFIFQYYREEENGRGNFPPRFSGLQFPNYSSELNVNALELDDSALYLCASSLITANYGYTFGSGTRLTVV.

V gene TRBV30 combines with J gene TRBJ1-5; D might be TRBD1 (6 bases). Germline CDR1 and CDR2: GTSNPN and SVGIG (reference sequence). The CDR3 length is 13 residues. Trimming stripped 0 bases from V and 7 bases from J, with 10 bases between. The CDR3 sequence: CAWSVGALQPQHF. CDR3 in DNA: TGTGCCTGGAGTGTGGGGGCTCTACAGCCCCAGCATTTT.